The rows below give T cell receptor beta chains drawn from one sample of a study of blood T cells in healthy people across ages. MiXCR was run by TCRdb on the 5' RACE reads, yielding one entry per CDR3 protein. Of about 1,000,000 distinct CDR3 sequences detected, 45% appear once; the ten largest clones hold 15% to 20%. The specimen sequenced was blood. All receptors derive from a woman in her sixties or seventies in good health. Each CDR3 is given with its conserved first and last residue. Fields, in order: D gene, clone size, V gene, J gene, CDR3 DNA, CDR3 protein. A D gene is named only where the DNA matches it firmly. Only some rows state a clone size, as once, few, many or a class for expanded clones.

TRBD2	-	TRBV7-8	TRBJ2-7	TGTGCCAGCAGCCGCTCCCATAGCGGGAGCGCCTCCTACGAGCAGTACTTC	CASSRSHSGSASYEQYF
-	many	TRBV29-1	TRBJ2-5	TGCAGCGTGCTTATGGAGACCCAGTACTTC	CSVLMETQYF
TRBD2	few	TRBV10-3	TRBJ2-3	TGTGCCATCAGCCTAGCGGGAGGAGGTGGAGATACGCAGTATTTT	CAISLAGGGGDTQYF
-	-	TRBV7-2	TRBJ1-3	TGTGCCAGCAGCCCCAGACAGACAATCAGACAAGGCTCTGGAAACACCATATATTTT	CASSPRQTIRQGSGNTIYF
-	-	TRBV20-1	TRBJ2-5	TGCAGTGCTAGGGGGGAGCTAGGGCAGTACTTC	CSARGELGQYF
TRBD2	-	TRBV7-9	TRBJ2-7	TGTGCCAGCAGCACCCGGGGGAGCGGGAGTTACGAGCAGTACTTC	CASSTRGSGSYEQYF
TRBD1	-	TRBV14	TRBJ1-2	TGTGCCAGCAGCCAAGAGTTAAATGGGCAGGGGGCATATGGCTACACCTTC	CASSQELNGQGAYGYTF
TRBD2	few	TRBV27	TRBJ2-1	TGTGCCAGCAGTCTCCTAGCGGGAGGGGGGTACAATGAGCAGTTCTTC	CASSLLAGGGYNEQFF
-	-	TRBV24-1	TRBJ2-1	TGTGCCACCAGTGATCCACTAGAATCGGCGTACAATGAGCAGTTCTTC	CATSDPLESAYNEQFF
TRBD2	few	TRBV7-8	TRBJ2-1	TGTGCCAGCAGCTTTGCTAGCGGGGTCTACAATGAGCAGTTCTTC	CASSFASGVYNEQFF
TRBD2	-	TRBV25-1	TRBJ2-7	TGTGCCAGCAGTGAATCAGCGACTAGCGGGAGCTACGAGCAGTACTTC	CASSESATSGSYEQYF
-	-	TRBV20-1	TRBJ2-1	TGCAGTGCTCCCATGCAGGGCAGAGATTACAATGAGCAGTTCTTC	CSAPMQGRDYNEQFF
TRBD2	-	TRBV6-5	TRBJ2-1	TGTGCCAGCACCTACCCCGGACTAGCGGGAGTTGTGCAGGTCTTC	CASTYPGLAGVVQVF
-	-	TRBV5-1	TRBJ2-3	TGCGCCAGCAGCTTGGTCGTTTTCACAGATACGCAGTATTTT	CASSLVVFTDTQYF
-	once	TRBV6-5	TRBJ1-3	TGTGCCAGCAGTTATCGCTCTGGAAACACCATATATTTT	CASSYRSGNTIYF
-	-	TRBV7-9	TRBJ2-1	TGTGCCAGCAGCTTGCGGACAGGTACCCGGAGGGGCCATGAGCAGTTCTTC	CASSLRTGTRRGHEQFF
TRBD1	-	TRBV7-8	TRBJ2-5	TGTGCCAGCAGCTTAAGGGGGCATCAAGAGACCCAGTACTTC	CASSLRGHQETQYF
-	many	TRBV11-1	TRBJ2-1	TGTGCCAGCAGCCCTCGACAGTGGAGTGAGCAGTTCTTC	CASSPRQWSEQFF
TRBD1	-	TRBV29-1	TRBJ2-1	TGCAGCGCCGGACAGGGGTTGTCCTACAATGAGCAGTTCTTC	CSAGQGLSYNEQFF
TRBD1	-	TRBV7-9	TRBJ2-3	TGTGCCAGCAGCTTCCCGGACAGGGGGGTTACAGATACGCAGTATTTT	CASSFPDRGVTDTQYF
-	once	TRBV7-9	TRBJ2-7	TGTGCCAGCAGCTTAGAACACTCCTACAATGAGCAGTACTTC	CASSLEHSYNEQYF
-	-	TRBV20-1	TRBJ1-1	TGCAGTGCTAGAGATTGGTCCGGGTTTAACACTGAAGCTTTCTTT	CSARDWSGFNTEAFF
TRBD2	few	TRBV12-3/TRBV12-4	TRBJ2-3	TGTGCCAGCACCCTTTCTAGCGGATACACAGATACGCAGTATTTT	CASTLSSGYTDTQYF
TRBD1	-	TRBV12-3/TRBV12-4	TRBJ1-2	TGTGCCAGCACCCGGACAGGGTGGATTTCTAACTATGGCTACACCTTC	CASTRTGWISNYGYTF
-	few	TRBV30	TRBJ2-5	TGTGCCTGGAGGGGGACTGTAGAGACCCAGTACTTC	CAWRGTVETQYF
-	few	TRBV20-1	TRBJ1-4	TGCAGTGCTAGAGCCCGAACAGTTTGGGATGAAAAACTGTTTTTT	CSARARTVWDEKLFF
-	many	TRBV29-1	TRBJ2-7	TGCAGCGTTGCGGACTACGAGCAGTACTTC	CSVADYEQYF
-	few	TRBV5-1	TRBJ2-3	TGCGCCAGCAGCACAGACAGTTTACCTACAGATACGCAGTATTTT	CASSTDSLPTDTQYF
-	-	TRBV25-1	TRBJ1-6	TGTGCCAGCAGCGACCGTTTCAGGGGCAATAATTCACCCCTCCACTTT	CASSDRFRGNNSPLHF
-	-	TRBV4-2	TRBJ2-1	TGTGCCAGCAGCCAAGAACTAGGGTCCTACGAGCAGTTCTTC	CASSQELGSYEQFF
-	-	TRBV6-6	TRBJ2-1	TGTGCCAGCAGTTACGGCGTCACACTCAATGAGCAGTTCTTC	CASSYGVTLNEQFF
-	few	TRBV4-1	TRBJ2-5	TGCGCCAGCAGCAGTGACCTAGAAGAGACCCAGTACTTC	CASSSDLEETQYF
-	-	TRBV5-8	TRBJ2-7	TGTGCCAGCAGCTTAGGTGCCAGAGACTACGAGCAGTACTTC	CASSLGARDYEQYF
-	-	TRBV6-5	TRBJ2-4	TGTGCCAGCAGTTTGGGCCGGTTCGGAGAGCAGTACTTC	CASSLGRFGEQYF
-	few	TRBV6-5	TRBJ2-3	TGTGCCAGCAGTCGCCCCCCTAGCACAGATACGCAGTATTTT	CASSRPPSTDTQYF
-	-	TRBV9	TRBJ2-3	TGTGCCAGCAGCGTAGGTGGGGGTTGGACAGATACGCAGTATTTT	CASSVGGGWTDTQYF
TRBD2	-	TRBV20-1	TRBJ2-7	TGCAGTGCTAAGGTGCTAGCGGGCTCCTACGAGCAGTACTTC	CSAKVLAGSYEQYF
-	few	TRBV10-3	TRBJ2-4	TGTGCCATCAGTCGGGAAATCGGGTCCAAAAACATTCAGTACTTC	CAISREIGSKNIQYF
-	-	TRBV3-1	TRBJ1-6	TGTGCCAGCAGCCAAGATCTGGGTGGGTACTCACCCCTCCACTTT	CASSQDLGGYSPLHF
-	-	TRBV27	TRBJ2-5	TGTGCCAGCAGCAATAGACCCGACGGCTTTGGCGAGACCCAGTACTTC	CASSNRPDGFGETQYF
TRBD1	-	TRBV20-1	TRBJ2-7	TGCAGTGCTAGTGACACAGGGGTGAACTACGAGCAGTACTTC	CSASDTGVNYEQYF
TRBD1	-	TRBV14	TRBJ2-5	TGTGCCAGCAGCCCTCCTAAGGACAGGGGCCAAGAGACCCAGTACTTC	CASSPPKDRGQETQYF
TRBD2	few	TRBV6-5	TRBJ2-1	TGTGCCAGCAGTTACTCGGGGGGGGGCTCCTACAATGAGCAGTTCTTC	CASSYSGGGSYNEQFF
-	-	TRBV5-1	TRBJ2-3	TGCGCCAGCAGCTTGGCGCCTAGCCCAGCGGCAGATACGCAGTATTTT	CASSLAPSPAADTQYF
-	-	TRBV7-2	TRBJ1-1	TGTGCCAGCAGCTTACACAAAAACACTGAAGCTTTCTTT	CASSLHKNTEAFF
-	few	TRBV12-3/TRBV12-4	TRBJ2-1	TGTGCCAGCAGTCCTTCGAGCGCCAGCTCCTACAATGAGCAGTTCTTC	CASSPSSASSYNEQFF
-	-	TRBV12-3/TRBV12-4	TRBJ2-5	TGTGCCAGCAGTTTGTTGGGGGTTCCAGAGACCCAGTACTTC	CASSLLGVPETQYF
-	-	TRBV14	TRBJ2-6	TGTGCCAGCAGTACGGGGTCCGGGGCCAGCGTCCTGACTTTC	CASSTGSGASVLTF
TRBD2	-	TRBV29-1	TRBJ2-7	TGCAGCGTGTATTCTAGCGGGAGCTACGAGCAGTACTTC	CSVYSSGSYEQYF
-	-	TRBV15	TRBJ2-7	TGTGCCACCAGCAGAGGCGCCGCCTACAATGAGCAGTACTTC	CATSRGAAYNEQYF
-	few	TRBV7-8	TRBJ2-1	TGTGCCAGCAGCCCTCGTTCGATCTCCACCTCCTACAATGAGCAGTTCTTC	CASSPRSISTSYNEQFF
-	few	TRBV20-1	TRBJ2-7	TGCAGTGCTCCCCAAACTAGGGACCGACTTTCGTACGAGCAGTACTTC	CSAPQTRDRLSYEQYF